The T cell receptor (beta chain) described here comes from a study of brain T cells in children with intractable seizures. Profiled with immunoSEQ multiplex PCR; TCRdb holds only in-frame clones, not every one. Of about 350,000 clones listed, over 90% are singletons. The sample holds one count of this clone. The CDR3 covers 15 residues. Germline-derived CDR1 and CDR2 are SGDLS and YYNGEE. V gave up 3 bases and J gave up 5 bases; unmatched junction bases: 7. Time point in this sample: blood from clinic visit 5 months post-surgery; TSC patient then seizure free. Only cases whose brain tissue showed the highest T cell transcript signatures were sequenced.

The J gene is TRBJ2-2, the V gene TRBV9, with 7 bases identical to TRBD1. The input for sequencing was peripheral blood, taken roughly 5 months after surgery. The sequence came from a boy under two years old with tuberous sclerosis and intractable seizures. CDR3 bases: TGTGCCAGCAGCGACTGGACAGGCGGGACCGGGGAGCTGTTTTTT. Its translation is CASSDWTGGTGELFF.